This entry features one TCR beta chain sequence. Its antigen remains unidentified. Germline loops: CDR1 SGHAT, CDR2 FQNNGV. CDR3 length: 19 residues. V lost 2 bases and J lost 0, with 20 bases in between. This sample is part of a study of T cell responses to AZD1222 COVID-19 vaccine. Profiled with immunoSEQ multiplex PCR; TCRdb holds only in-frame clones, not every one. Of about 180,000 clones in the sample, roughly 91% were seen once. Study-wide findings and caveats: In a largely white British group with more females than males, clonal diversity was possibly underestimated. Repertoire sampling was restricted to post-peak T cell response timepoints.

The sample in question was peripheral blood, obtained 28 days after the second dose of the MenACWY control vaccine. The rearrangement uses TRBV11-2 and TRBJ1-3, with a possible D match to TRBD1 (6 bases). The TCR comes from an adult who received the MenACWY meningococcal vaccine as a control. The CDR3 loop reads CASSLTSATRDNSGNTIYF. CDR3 nucleotides: TGTGCCAGCAGCTTAACAAGTGCAACCCGGGACAACTCTGGAAACACCATATATTTT. Full variable domain (missing parts from reference TRBV11-2 and TRBJ1-3): EAGVAQSPRYKIIEKRQSVAFWCNPISGHATLYWYQQILGQGPKLLIQFQNNGVVDDSQLPKDRFSAERLKGVDSTLKIQPAKLEDSAVYLCASSLTSATRDNSGNTIYFGEGSWLTVV.